The clone carrying this TCR beta chain appeared a few times. Its antigen is as yet unknown. This specimen comes from a study of T cell repertoires in cytomegalovirus infection. CDR3 length: 17 amino acids. The germline V and J ends were trimmed by 3 bases and 1 base, with 15 bases remaining between them. TCRdb passed the reads through MiXCR, listing each CDR3 protein once. The table has 830,000 or so distinct CDR3 sequences, approximately 30% seen once; the top ten hold 9.5% to 15%. The V gene is TRBV12-3 or TRBV12-4, the J gene TRBJ2-2; maybe TRBD1 (6 bases). The sequence was collected from a human donor in good health (CMV status not recorded). Some clones in this sample may be carry-over from other donors' samples. The sample consisted of cultured CD8+ T cells from PBMCs, taken from culture after CMV antigen stimulation. The CDR3 loop reads CASSFSPGHLNTGELFF. In nucleotides, the CDR3 is TGTGCCAGCAGTTTTTCCCCGGGACACTTGAACACCGGGGAGCTGTTTTTT.